Following are 25 T cell receptor beta chains from one sample sequenced in a study of blood T cells in healthy people across ages (dated by TCRdb to between 2014 and 2016). The library was obtained by 5' RACE. The instrument was an Illumina HiSeq 2500. A second PCR of about 6 to 11 cycles was run with a J-beta primer mix and a sample-barcoded 5' primer. Using fastp at Q25 and MiXCR, TCRdb reprocessed the public reads and kept productive beta chains. When rows share a CDR3 protein, they turn into one entry using the most common DNA and genes. For this sample the table gives about 1,800,000 distinct CDR3 sequences, of which roughly 30% were detected only once. About 7.7% of the sample belongs to the ten largest clones. Input material: blood. The receptors were gathered from a young woman in good health.

This clonotype came up many times. The chain links TRBV29-1 to TRBJ1-2; no clear D. Per the germline V gene, CDR1 is SQVTM and CDR2 is ANQGSEA. This CDR3 has 11 residues. Trimming took off 1 base at V and 6 bases at J, with 6 bases between the two ends. CDR3 sequence: CSVEGFDGYTF. The CDR3 DNA reads TGCAGCGTTGAAGGGTTTGATGGCTACACCTTC.

This clonotype has only a few counts. This chain connects TRBV4-3 to TRBJ2-7; 9 bases map to TRBD2. The CDR3 covers 18 residues. V lost 3 bases, J lost 5 bases, and 17 bases stayed unmatched. Germline loops: CDR1 LGHNA, CDR2 YSLEER. Here the CDR3 DNA reads TGCGCCAGCAGCCAGGGGACTTTAGCGGGAGAATCTTACGACGAGCAGTACTTC. This gives the protein CASSQGTLAGESYDEQYF.

The table lists this clonotype with many counts. This chain links TRBV4-1 with TRBJ2-1, with D perhaps matching TRBD2 (5 bases). Trimming pared 1 base from V and 7 bases from J, leaving 20 bases between. The CDR3 contains 17 residues. CDR1 is MGHRA and CDR2 is YSYEKL in the germline V gene. CDR3 sequence (DNA): TGCGCCAGCAGCCAAGTCTTTCTATCGGCGCGAGGGAATGAGCAGTTCTTC. Translation: CASSQVFLSARGNEQFF.

This clonotype has a count of ten or more. This chain uses TRBV29-1 with TRBJ2-6; 12 positions agree with TRBD1. The CDR3 consists of 16 residues. Trimming took 6 bases from V and 1 from J; bases not matched to a gene: 4. Germline V CDR1 and CDR2: SQVTM, ANQGSEA. In DNA, the CDR3 is TGCAGCGTCGCGGGACAGGGGGCTTCTGGGGCCAACGTCCTGACTTTC. Its translation: CSVAGQGASGANVLTF.

The sample holds many counts of this clonotype. This sequence joins TRBV20-1 and TRBJ2-1; 12 nucleotides align to TRBD2. The CDR3 runs 14 residues. The ends lost 6 bases at V and 4 bases at J; junction bases unmatched: 4. Germline-derived CDR1 and CDR2 are DFQATT and SNEGSKA (reference sequence). In nucleotides, the CDR3 is TGCAGTGCCCAGGGACTAGCGGGTTACAATGAGCAGTTCTTC. Translated: CSAQGLAGYNEQFF.

This chain uses TRBV20-1 with TRBJ2-3; D unclear. The CDR3 runs 15 residues. The germline V and J ends were trimmed by 7 bases and 0 bases, with 17 bases remaining between them. Looked up from germline, CDR1 is DFQATT and CDR2 is SNEGSKA (reference sequence). CDR3 in amino acids: CSVPPGHSSTDTQYF. CDR3 DNA sequence: TGCAGTGTCCCACCCGGCCACTCTAGCACAGATACGCAGTATTTT.

This clonotype was seen many times. This sequence joins TRBV20-1 and TRBJ2-3; TRBD1 matches 9 bases. The ends lost 5 bases at V and 3 bases at J; junction bases unmatched: 6. Germline V CDR1 and CDR2: DFQATT, SNEGSKA (reference sequence). The CDR3 is 14 amino acids. The CDR3 sequence is CSAPRDRVTDTQYF. The CDR3 DNA is TGCAGTGCTCCCCGGGACAGGGTAACAGATACGCAGTATTTT.

The sample holds many counts of this clonotype. The V gene is TRBV9, the J gene TRBJ2-3; D not resolved. The CDR3 totals 13 residues. Germline V gene lookup returns CDR1 SGDLS and CDR2 YYNGEE. V dropped 3 bases and J dropped 2 bases, with 7 bases sitting between them. Written as DNA, the CDR3 is TGTGCCAGCAGCGCTCTGAACACAGATACGCAGTATTTT. Its translation: CASSALNTDTQYF. The full variable domain, rest sourced from reference TRBV9 and TRBJ2-3, is DSGVTQTPKHLITATGQRVTLRCSPRSGDLSVYWYQQSLDQGLQFLIQYYNGEERAKGNILERFSAQQFPDLHSELNLSSLELGDSALYFCASSALNTDTQYFGPGTRLTVL.

This clonotype was found a few times. V and J are TRBV20-1 and TRBJ2-5, with D uncertain. This CDR3 has 14 residues. Between the trimmed V and J ends, which lost 3 bases and 5 bases, there was a span of 16 bases. CDR1 is DFQATT, CDR2 SNEGSKA, per germline (reference sequence). This CDR3 is CSASRPGVVETQYF. In nucleotides, the CDR3 is TGCAGTGCTAGTAGACCTGGGGTGGTGGAGACCCAGTACTTC.

This chain joins TRBV9 and TRBJ2-3, with D maybe TRBD2 (6 bases). The CDR3 loop spans 15 amino acids. In germline, CDR1 is SGDLS, CDR2 YYNGEE. Trimming took off 0 bases at V and 6 bases at J, with 14 bases between the two ends. CDR3 protein: CASSVVGAGPDTQYF. The CDR3 nucleotides read TGTGCCAGCAGCGTAGTAGGTGCGGGGCCCGATACGCAGTATTTT. The full variable domain, rest sourced from reference TRBV9 and TRBJ2-3, is DSGVTQTPKHLITATGQRVTLRCSPRSGDLSVYWYQQSLDQGLQFLIQYYNGEERAKGNILERFSAQQFPDLHSELNLSSLELGDSALYFCASSVVGAGPDTQYFGPGTRLTVL.

This clonotype came up many times. This sequence joins TRBV4-3 and TRBJ2-2; TRBD1 matches 8 bases. Per germline, CDR1 LGHNA and CDR2 YSLEER. Trimming took 3 bases from V and 3 from J; bases not matched to a gene: 3. CDR3 length: 15 amino acids. In nucleotides, the CDR3 is TGCGCCAGCAGCCAGCGGACAGGGTACACCGGGGAGCTGTTTTTT. Protein product: CASSQRTGYTGELFF.

The gene calls are TRBV15 and TRBJ2-3; D gene unclear. This CDR3 is 13 amino acids long. Germline values: CDR1 LNHNV, CDR2 YYDKDF (reference sequence). V lost 3 bases and J lost 4, with 8 bases in between. The CDR3 sequence is CATSSRGPDTQYF. As DNA, the CDR3 is TGTGCCACCAGCAGCAGAGGACCAGATACGCAGTATTTT.

The chain recombines TRBV7-9 with TRBJ2-5; the D gene is possibly TRBD1 (6 bases). Looked up from germline, CDR1 is SEHNR and CDR2 is FQNEAQ (reference sequence). This CDR3 is 15 amino acids long. V was trimmed by 4 bases and J by 5 bases, leaving 17 bases between them. The CDR3 DNA is TGTGCCAGCAGCTCCGGAGGACAGTGGGTGGAGACCCAGTACTTC. Translated, it gives CASSSGGQWVETQYF.

In regard to this clonotype: This clone may be a read error of a much larger clone one base away. The chain employs TRBV29-1 and TRBJ2-1, with D perhaps assigned TRBD1 or TRBD2 (5 bases each). Germline values: CDR1 SQVTM, CDR2 ANQGSEA. The length of the CDR3 is 13 residues. The V gene lost 4 bases and the J gene lost 8 bases, with 15 bases spanning the gap. The CDR3 loop is CSVASRANDEQFF. The CDR3 bases are TGCAGCGTTGCTAGCAGGGCTAACGATGAGCAGTTCTTC.

The chain uses TRBV29-1 and TRBJ2-1, with a possible D match to TRBD2 (5 bases). There are 11 residues in the CDR3. V lost 4 bases, J lost 9 bases, and 10 bases lay in between. Germline values: CDR1 SQVTM, CDR2 ANQGSEA. The CDR3: CSVVGVGEQFF. The DNA for the CDR3 is TGCAGCGTTGTGGGAGTCGGTGAGCAGTTCTTC.

The J gene is TRBJ2-5, the V gene TRBV7-7; 7 bases are a match to TRBD2. In germline, CDR1 is SSHAT, CDR2 FNYEAQ (reference sequence). V lost 1 base, J lost 5 bases, and 10 bases stayed unmatched. The CDR3 consists of 16 residues. CDR3 sequence reads: CASSLGLPGGGETQYF. DNA for the CDR3: TGTGCCAGCAGCTTAGGCCTCCCGGGAGGCGGGGAGACCCAGTACTTC.

In its sample, this clonotype was seen a few times. The chain has TRBV5-1 and TRBJ2-1; tentative D call: TRBD1 (7 bases). This CDR3 contains 15 residues. Germline V lookup: CDR1 SGHRS, CDR2 YFSETQ. The germline V and J ends were trimmed by 4 bases and 8 bases, with 19 bases remaining between them. CDR3 bases: TGCGCCAGCAGCCGCACGACAGGCAGGGGGGATGAGCAGTTCTTC. Protein product: CASSRTTGRGDEQFF.

The chain combines TRBV7-2 with TRBJ2-2; D possibly matches TRBD1 or TRBD2 (5 bases each). The CDR3 covers 13 residues. Germline loops: CDR1 SGHTA, CDR2 FQGNSA. V gave up 7 bases and J gave up 7 bases, with 13 bases separating them. CDR3 residues: CASTAVGVGELFF. CDR3 coding DNA: TGTGCCAGCACCGCGGTGGGGGTCGGGGAGCTGTTTTTT.

Here the CDR3 reads CSASIGTSGKREQFF. For the CDR3, the DNA is TGCAGTGCTAGTATTGGGACTAGCGGGAAGAGGGAGCAGTTCTTC. V and J are TRBV20-1 and TRBJ2-1, with TRBD2 matching 13 bases. There are 15 residues in the CDR3. J lost 10 bases, V lost 3 bases, and 9 bases had no gene match. Germline V gene data show CDR1 as DFQATT and CDR2 as SNEGSKA (reference sequence).

This clonotype was recorded a few times. This chain uses TRBV29-1 with TRBJ2-5; TRBD2 matches 10 bases. The CDR3 sequence is 13 residues long. The J segment lost 5 bases and the V segment lost 4 bases, leaving 4 bases of the junction unmatched. The germline V gene has CDR1 SQVTM and CDR2 ANQGSEA. The CDR3 here is CSVGSGGGETQYF. In nucleotides, the CDR3 is TGCAGCGTTGGGAGCGGGGGGGGCGAGACCCAGTACTTC. Combining the CDR3 with reference TRBV29-1 and TRBJ2-5 gives the whole variable domain SAVISQKPSRDICQRGTSLTIQCQVDSQVTMMFWYRQQPGQSLTLIATANQGSEATYESGFVIDKFPISRPNLTFSTLTVSNMSPEDSSIYLCSVGSGGGETQYFGPGTRLLVL.

The J gene is TRBJ2-5, the V gene TRBV28; no reliable D call. Germline CDR1 and CDR2: MDHEN and SYDVKM. CDR3 length equals 12 residues. With 8 bases removed from V and 4 bases from J, the gap between germline ends came to 11 bases. The CDR3 protein is CASRRGRETQYF. CDR3 sequence (DNA): TGTGCCAGCCGCCGCGGTCGAGAGACCCAGTACTTC.

This chain joins TRBV12-3 or TRBV12-4 and TRBJ2-7; 14 nucleotides agree with TRBD2. There are 15 residues in the CDR3. The junction had 7 bases not matched to a gene; V was cut back by 6 bases and J by 6 bases. The CDR3 DNA is TGTGCCAGCAGACTGGGACTAGCGGGAGCACGCGAGCAGTACTTC. Its protein product is CASRLGLAGAREQYF.

This clonotype has ten or more counts. This rearrangement joins TRBV12-3 or TRBV12-4 to TRBJ2-7; 8 nucleotides align to TRBD1. The CDR3 has 14 residues. V shed 6 bases and J 2 bases; nucleotides not matched to a gene: 6. CDR3 in DNA: TGTGCCAGCAGAACCGGGACAGGTCCCTACGAGCAGTACTTC. This translates into CASRTGTGPYEQYF.

The CDR3 sequence: CASSLVDIQETQYF. The CDR3 region has the DNA TGTGCCAGCAGCTTAGTAGATATCCAAGAGACCCAGTACTTC. The chain links TRBV7-9 to TRBJ2-5; no firm D call. Germline V gene sequence: CDR1 SEHNR, CDR2 FQNEAQ (reference sequence). The CDR3 is 14 residues long. V was trimmed by 1 base and J by 1 base, leaving 7 bases between them. The variable domain in full, completed from reference TRBV7-9 and TRBJ2-5, reads DTGVSQNPRHKITKRGQNVTFRCDPISEHNRLYWYRQTLGQGPEFLTYFQNEAQLEKSRLLSDRFSAERPKGSFSTLEIQRTEQGDSAMYLCASSLVDIQETQYFGPGTRLLVL.

This clonotype was counted ten times or more. The rearrangement uses TRBV5-1 and TRBJ2-6, with D possibly being TRBD1 (5 bases). The CDR3 totals 16 residues. V shed 5 bases and J shed 0 bases, with 12 bases lying between them. Per the germline V gene, CDR1 is SGHRS and CDR2 is YFSETQ. In DNA, the CDR3 is TGCGCCAGCAGTTCCCGACAGTTCTCTGGGGCCAACGTCCTGACTTTC. As protein: CASSSRQFSGANVLTF.